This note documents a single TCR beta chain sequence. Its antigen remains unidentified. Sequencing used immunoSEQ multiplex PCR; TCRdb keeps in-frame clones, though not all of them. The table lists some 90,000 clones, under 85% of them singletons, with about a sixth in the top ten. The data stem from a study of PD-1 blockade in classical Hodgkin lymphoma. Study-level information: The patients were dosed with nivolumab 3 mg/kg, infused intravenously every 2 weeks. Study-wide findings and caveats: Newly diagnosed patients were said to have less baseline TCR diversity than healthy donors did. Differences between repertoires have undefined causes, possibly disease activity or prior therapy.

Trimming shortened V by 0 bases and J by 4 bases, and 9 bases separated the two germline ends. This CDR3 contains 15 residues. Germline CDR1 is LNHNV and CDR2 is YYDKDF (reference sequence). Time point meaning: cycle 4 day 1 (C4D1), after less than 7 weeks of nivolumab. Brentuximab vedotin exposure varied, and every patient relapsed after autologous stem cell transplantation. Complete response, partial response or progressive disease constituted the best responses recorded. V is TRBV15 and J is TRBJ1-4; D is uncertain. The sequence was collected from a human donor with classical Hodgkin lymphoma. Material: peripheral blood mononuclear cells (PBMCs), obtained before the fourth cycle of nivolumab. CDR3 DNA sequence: TGTGCCACCAGCAGAGATCTAGGTTTTAATGAAAAACTGTTTTTT. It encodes CATSRDLGFNEKLFF. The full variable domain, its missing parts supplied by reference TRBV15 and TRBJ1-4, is DAMVIQNPRYQVTQFGKPVTLSCSQTLNHNVMYWYQQKSSQAPKLLFHYYDKDFNNEADTPDNFQSRRPNTSFCFLDIRSPGLGDTAMYLCATSRDLGFNEKLFFGSGTQLSVL.